The entry below gives a single T cell receptor beta chain sequence along with its context. Its antigen is unknown. This record comes from a study of cytomegalovirus exposure and HLA in healthy donors. Study results and limitations: For most subjects, TCR beta sequences were reported to predict HLA-A and HLA-B alleles with accuracy.

The PCR ran on 60 Vbeta and 13 Jbeta primers. This table comes from immunoSEQ multiplex PCR, and its TCRdb copy is limited to in-frame clones, with some not included. The sample includes about 170,000 clones, 65% to 85% of them seen just once. The V and J ends lost 4 bases and 4 bases, in that order; junction bases with no gene match: 11. The length of the CDR3 is 16 residues. Germline V CDR1 and CDR2: SGHTA, FQGNSA. Sequences were obtained from PBMCs. The chain recombines TRBV7-2 with TRBJ2-7, with TRBD1 identical over 9 bases. This clonotype was sampled from a woman between 50 and 59 years old in good health and CMV-seropositive. CDR3: CASSSGSGDRVYEQYF. The CDR3 nucleotides read TGTGCCAGCAGCTCAGGGAGCGGGGACAGGGTTTACGAGCAGTACTTC.